This is a list of T cell receptor beta chains from one sample in a study of radiation and T cells in renal cell carcinoma. Some clones are missing from TCRdb's copy, which holds only in-frame ones; the method was immunoSEQ multiplex PCR. The repertoire has approximately 20,000 clones, just over 60% of them found once; the top ten carry approximately 12%. The sample here was tumor tissue, taken from a patient whose treatment included radiotherapy and nephrectomy. Receptors originate from a woman between 65 and 79 years old with renal cell carcinoma. Each CDR3 is given with its conserved first and last residue. The D gene is left open where the match is weak. Clone size is not always given. Where it is, it says once, few, many or a class for expanded clones.

j_call: TRBJ1-2
clone_size: NA
v_call: TRBV30
d_call: NA
cdr3_aa: CAWRPPNYGYTF
cdr3_nt: TGTGCCTGGAGGCCCCCTAACTATGGCTACACCTTC

j_call: TRBJ2-3
clone_size: NA
v_call: TRBV19
d_call: NA
cdr3_aa: CASSIGQYGTDTQYF
cdr3_nt: TGTGCCAGTAGTATCGGACAGTACGGCACAGATACGCAGTATTTT

j_call: TRBJ2-2
clone_size: NA
v_call: TRBV19
d_call: NA
cdr3_aa: CASRPANTGELFF
cdr3_nt: TGTGCCAGTAGGCCAGCAAACACCGGGGAGCTGTTTTTT

j_call: TRBJ2-1
clone_size: NA
v_call: TRBV12-5
d_call: TRBD2
cdr3_aa: CASGLGAGGPRNEQFF
cdr3_nt: TGTGCTAGTGGTTTGGGAGCGGGGGGGCCGAGGAACGAGCAGTTCTTC

j_call: TRBJ1-2
clone_size: NA
v_call: TRBV7-2
d_call: NA
cdr3_aa: CASRPRDTAFRGYTF
cdr3_nt: TGTGCCAGCAGGCCCCGGGACACGGCTTTCCGGGGCTACACCTTC

j_call: TRBJ2-7
clone_size: NA
v_call: TRBV7-9
d_call: NA
cdr3_aa: CASSAQGVSYEQYF
cdr3_nt: TGTGCCAGCAGCGCCCAGGGAGTCTCCTACGAGCAGTACTTC

j_call: TRBJ2-3
clone_size: medium-sized
v_call: TRBV5-1
d_call: TRBD1
cdr3_aa: CASSQTGGGTDTQYF
cdr3_nt: TGCGCCAGCAGCCAGACAGGGGGAGGGACAGATACGCAGTATTTT

j_call: TRBJ1-1
clone_size: NA
v_call: TRBV12-5
d_call: NA
cdr3_aa: CASGPGPYEAFF
cdr3_nt: TGTGCTAGTGGCCCTGGGCCCTATGAAGCTTTCTTT

j_call: TRBJ2-7
clone_size: NA
v_call: TRBV5-1
d_call: NA
cdr3_aa: CASSLAPSHQYEQYF
cdr3_nt: TGCGCCAGCAGCTTGGCCCCTAGTCATCAGTACGAGCAGTACTTC

j_call: TRBJ1-1
clone_size: NA
v_call: TRBV5-1
d_call: TRBD1
cdr3_aa: CASSFQDRGLTEAFF
cdr3_nt: TGCGCCAGCAGCTTTCAGGACAGGGGGCTTACTGAAGCTTTCTTT

j_call: TRBJ2-7
clone_size: NA
v_call: TRBV6-1
d_call: NA
cdr3_aa: CASRGAYEQYF
cdr3_nt: TGTGCCAGCAGGGGGGCCTACGAGCAGTACTTC

j_call: TRBJ1-5
clone_size: NA
v_call: TRBV28
d_call: NA
cdr3_aa: CASSFYGTNNQPQHF
cdr3_nt: TGTGCCAGCAGTTTTTACGGGACAAACAATCAGCCCCAGCATTTT

j_call: TRBJ2-7
clone_size: NA
v_call: TRBV5-6
d_call: NA
cdr3_aa: CASQLGSDRRKGDYEQYF
cdr3_nt: TGTGCCAGCCAGCTTGGATCCGACAGGAGGAAGGGGGACTACGAGCAGTACTTC

j_call: TRBJ2-7
clone_size: NA
v_call: TRBV5-4
d_call: NA
cdr3_aa: CASSLEDSYEQYF
cdr3_nt: TGTGCCAGCAGCTTGGAGGACTCCTACGAGCAGTACTTC

j_call: TRBJ2-1
clone_size: NA
v_call: TRBV9
d_call: TRBD1
cdr3_aa: CASSVRSGTGTGGYNEQFF
cdr3_nt: TGTGCCAGCAGCGTAAGGTCCGGAACCGGGACAGGGGGCTACAATGAGCAGTTCTTC

j_call: TRBJ1-1
clone_size: NA
v_call: TRBV11-1
d_call: NA
cdr3_aa: CASSPGGSAGRNTEAFF
cdr3_nt: TGTGCCAGCAGCCCGGGAGGGTCGGCGGGGAGGAACACTGAAGCTTTCTTT

j_call: TRBJ1-6
clone_size: once
v_call: TRBV10-3
d_call: NA
cdr3_aa: CAISSDSRSLHF
cdr3_nt: TGTGCCATCAGTTCGGACTCCCGGTCCCTCCACTTT

j_call: TRBJ2-7
clone_size: NA
v_call: TRBV5-4
d_call: NA
cdr3_aa: CASSLGRRQGDEQYF
cdr3_nt: TGTGCCAGCAGCTTGGGTCGGCGGCAGGGTGACGAGCAGTACTTC

j_call: TRBJ1-1
clone_size: NA
v_call: TRBV5-4
d_call: NA
cdr3_aa: CASSSPGTANTEAFF
cdr3_nt: TGTGCCAGCAGCTCCCCTGGGACGGCGAACACTGAAGCTTTCTTT

j_call: TRBJ1-5
clone_size: few
v_call: TRBV5-6
d_call: NA
cdr3_aa: CASSHGLGGQPQHF
cdr3_nt: TGTGCCAGCAGCCATGGACTAGGTGGACAGCCCCAGCATTTT

j_call: TRBJ1-1
clone_size: NA
v_call: TRBV6-5
d_call: NA
cdr3_aa: CASSYIGNTEAFF
cdr3_nt: TGTGCCAGCAGTTACATAGGGAACACTGAAGCTTTCTTT

j_call: TRBJ2-7
clone_size: NA
v_call: TRBV5-1
d_call: TRBD1
cdr3_aa: CASSRPGQGYEQYF
cdr3_nt: TGCGCCAGCAGCAGGCCTGGACAGGGTTACGAGCAGTACTTC

j_call: TRBJ1-1
clone_size: NA
v_call: TRBV16
d_call: NA
cdr3_aa: CASSPGTEAFF
cdr3_nt: TGTGCCAGCAGCCCCGGAACTGAAGCTTTCTTT

j_call: TRBJ1-2
clone_size: few
v_call: TRBV25-1
d_call: NA
cdr3_aa: CASRGGLTYGYTF
cdr3_nt: TGTGCCAGCAGGGGGGGACTGACCTATGGCTACACCTTC

j_call: TRBJ2-1
clone_size: NA
v_call: TRBV11-2
d_call: TRBD2
cdr3_aa: CASSMGLGSYNEQFF
cdr3_nt: TGTGCCAGCAGCATGGGACTAGGTTCCTACAATGAGCAGTTCTTC

j_call: TRBJ1-2
clone_size: NA
v_call: TRBV10-3
d_call: NA
cdr3_aa: CAIRADSNYGYTF
cdr3_nt: TGTGCCATCAGGGCGGACAGTAACTATGGCTACACCTTC

j_call: TRBJ2-7
clone_size: NA
v_call: TRBV21-1
d_call: NA
cdr3_aa: CASSTRTDSYEQYF
cdr3_nt: TGTGCCAGCAGCACACGGACCGACTCCTACGAGCAGTACTTC

j_call: TRBJ1-2
clone_size: NA
v_call: TRBV30
d_call: TRBD1
cdr3_aa: CAWSVLRTGGIYGYTF
cdr3_nt: TGTGCCTGGAGTGTACTTAGGACAGGGGGCATCTATGGCTACACCTTC

j_call: TRBJ1-5
clone_size: NA
v_call: TRBV29-1
d_call: NA
cdr3_aa: CSVANQPNQPQHF
cdr3_nt: TGCAGCGTAGCCAATCAGCCAAATCAGCCCCAGCATTTT

j_call: TRBJ1-1
clone_size: NA
v_call: TRBV19
d_call: NA
cdr3_aa: CASSRVLHTEAFF
cdr3_nt: TGTGCCAGTAGTAGAGTGCTTCACACTGAAGCTTTCTTT

j_call: TRBJ2-1
clone_size: NA
v_call: TRBV5-1
d_call: NA
cdr3_aa: CASRGEAYNEQFF
cdr3_nt: TGCGCCAGCAGGGGGGAGGCCTACAATGAGCAGTTCTTC

j_call: TRBJ1-4
clone_size: NA
v_call: TRBV9
d_call: TRBD1
cdr3_aa: CASSVGTAGGEKLFF
cdr3_nt: TGTGCCAGCAGCGTTGGGACAGCGGGCGGTGAAAAACTGTTTTTT

j_call: TRBJ1-1
clone_size: NA
v_call: TRBV5-5
d_call: NA
cdr3_aa: CASIPRGREAEAFF
cdr3_nt: TGTGCCAGCATCCCTCGGGGGAGGGAAGCTGAAGCTTTCTTT

j_call: TRBJ2-7
clone_size: NA
v_call: TRBV5-6
d_call: NA
cdr3_aa: CASSLAGVGFGQYF
cdr3_nt: TGTGCCAGCAGCTTGGCAGGGGTGGGGTTCGGGCAGTACTTC

j_call: TRBJ1-2
clone_size: few
v_call: TRBV5-1
d_call: TRBD1
cdr3_aa: CASTGTGGYGYTF
cdr3_nt: TGCGCCAGCACCGGGACAGGGGGCTATGGCTACACCTTC

j_call: TRBJ1-2
clone_size: NA
v_call: TRBV6-6
d_call: TRBD1
cdr3_aa: CASSYGTGGSGYTF
cdr3_nt: TGTGCCAGCAGTTACGGCACAGGGGGGAGTGGCTACACCTTC

j_call: TRBJ1-5
clone_size: few
v_call: TRBV5-1
d_call: NA
cdr3_aa: CASSLAGGGNQPQHF
cdr3_nt: TGCGCCAGCAGCTTGGCGGGGGGTGGCAATCAGCCCCAGCATTTT

j_call: TRBJ2-4
clone_size: NA
v_call: TRBV19
d_call: NA
cdr3_aa: CASKDGVAKNIQYF
cdr3_nt: TGTGCCAGTAAGGACGGGGTAGCCAAAAACATTCAGTACTTC

j_call: TRBJ2-7
clone_size: NA
v_call: TRBV7-6
d_call: NA
cdr3_aa: CASSLTDRTYEQYF
cdr3_nt: TGTGCCAGCAGCTTAACCGACAGAACCTACGAGCAGTACTTC

j_call: TRBJ2-1
clone_size: NA
v_call: TRBV15
d_call: TRBD2
cdr3_aa: CATSRDVLAGYNEQFF
cdr3_nt: TGTGCCACCAGCAGAGATGTACTAGCGGGTTACAATGAGCAGTTCTTC

j_call: TRBJ1-2
clone_size: NA
v_call: TRBV5-6
d_call: NA
cdr3_aa: CASSRTGPYGYTF
cdr3_nt: TGTGCCAGCAGCCGTACCGGACCCTATGGCTACACCTTC

j_call: TRBJ1-5
clone_size: NA
v_call: TRBV6-1
d_call: NA
cdr3_aa: CASSVALNQPQHF
cdr3_nt: TGTGCCAGCAGTGTAGCCCTCAATCAGCCCCAGCATTTT

j_call: TRBJ2-1
clone_size: NA
v_call: TRBV4-2
d_call: TRBD2
cdr3_aa: CASSQEASGGAGEQFF
cdr3_nt: TGTGCCAGCAGCCAAGAAGCTAGCGGGGGGGCCGGGGAGCAGTTCTTC

j_call: TRBJ1-2
clone_size: NA
v_call: TRBV7-3
d_call: NA
cdr3_aa: CASSLEGQGYGYTF
cdr3_nt: TGTGCCAGCAGCTTAGAGGGGCAAGGCTATGGCTACACCTTC